Only one count was recorded for the clone carrying this T cell receptor beta chain. The antigen is unknown. This sample is part of a study of cytomegalovirus exposure and HLA in healthy donors. Study details: The 100 to 150 validation repertoires and the roughly 670 first-cohort repertoires shared a platform, a later analysis reported. General observations from the study: The study found most TCR sequences rare, yet found some public TCRs in many donors. The classifier reportedly diagnosed cytomegalovirus status with high specificity and sensitivity.

The protocol was immunoSEQ multiplex PCR, while the TCRdb copy is restricted to in-frame clones and leaves out a portion. Counted here are about 310,000 clones, 88% occurring once; the ten biggest clones make up roughly 0.88%. Trimming cost V 0 bases and J 2 bases, with 8 bases left between them. CDR3 length: 14 amino acids. Per the germline V gene, CDR1 is KGHSH and CDR2 is LQKENI. The chain recombines TRBV18 with TRBJ2-7, with no clear D. This receptor was obtained from a man aged 25-40 years in good health and CMV-seronegative. The sequenced sample was PBMCs. CDR3 nucleotide sequence: TGTGCCAGCTCACCACCCGGCAGGCCCTACGAGCAGTACTTC. This sequence encodes CASSPPGRPYEQYF.